This T cell receptor beta chain originates from a study of cytomegalovirus exposure and HLA in healthy donors (dated by TCRdb to 2017 to 2019). With respect to the entire study: The 650 to 800 repertoires of the first cohort and the 120 validation repertoires were produced on the same platform, according to a later analysis. To predict cytomegalovirus infection status, the study brought together high-throughput TCR immunosequencing, statistical association of individual TCRs with disease status, and machine learning. The aim of the study was to test whether cataloging public T cell receptors could identify signatures of past pathogen exposure. In addition to the first cohort of 666 subjects, a separate validation cohort of approximately 110 different subjects was used.

Overall study outcomes, separate from this receptor: A few of the identified cytomegalovirus-associated TCR beta chains were confirmed in vitro to be specific for cytomegalovirus antigens. The study listed 150 to 200 TCR beta chains as associated with cytomegalovirus. The classifier was reported to diagnose cytomegalovirus status with high specificity and sensitivity in both the original cohort and the validation cohort. Subsequent analysis determined that TCRs grouped into clusters in the first cohort also showed a tendency toward co-occurrence across the 90 to 150 validation repertoires, and approximately 94% of cluster scores exceeded 0. It was suggested by the authors that the approach could potentially be generalized to other disease states and immunological phenotypes. Across donors, most TCR sequences were observed very rarely, whereas some public TCRs were present in many individuals. A later analysis lacked HLA typing for the validation cohort, so it scored co-occurrence in that cohort across all 130 or so repertoires.

On this clone: Its antigen is not yet known. Base qualities are not at hand, and no much larger clone is one base apart. Other DNA sequences in the sample encode the same CDR3.

The library was generated by the immunoSEQ multiplex PCR assay. Per the original workflow: A statistical classification framework was developed to diagnose cytomegalovirus status using the catalog of TCR beta chain sequences. The source is immuneACCESS, and TCRdb retained only in-frame sequences with V and J called. Part of the clones is not carried over; for the studies checked, unresolved V genes explain less than half of this, and the remainder is unexplained. That table furnishes V, J and clone size, whereas the DNA furnished D and trimming. Within this sample are 95,000 to 120,000 clones, with roughly 88% of them counted one time only. In total, the top ten clones hold 3% to 3.5% of the sample. CDR3 length: 14 amino acids, cysteine to phenylalanine. The kept DNA is CDR3 alone, 42 bases in frame from the first base. The V and J ends are trimmed by 0 bases and 2 bases, leaving 9 bases between them. The germline V gene encodes CDR1 SGHRS and CDR2 YFSETQ.

Separate from the roughly 630-subject first cohort, the validation cohort of about 130 subjects was the group to which the donors belonged. The rearranged segments are TRBV5-1 and TRBJ2-7; 5 matching bases give a weak D call of TRBD1. The TCR was taken from a young woman in good health and CMV-seronegative. The sample comprised PBMCs. The CDR3 here reads CASSLGGGTYEQYF. At the DNA level, the sequence is TGCGCCAGCAGCTTGGGGGGCGGTACCTACGAGCAGTACTTC.